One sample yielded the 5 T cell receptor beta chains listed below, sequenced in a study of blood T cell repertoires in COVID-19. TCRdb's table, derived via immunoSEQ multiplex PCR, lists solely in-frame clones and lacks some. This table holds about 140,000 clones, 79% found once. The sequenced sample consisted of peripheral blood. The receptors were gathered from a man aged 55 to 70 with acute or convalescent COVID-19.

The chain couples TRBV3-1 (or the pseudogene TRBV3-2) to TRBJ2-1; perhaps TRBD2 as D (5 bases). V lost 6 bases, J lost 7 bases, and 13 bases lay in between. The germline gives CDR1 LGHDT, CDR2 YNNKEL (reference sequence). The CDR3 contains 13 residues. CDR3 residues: CASRQTTGNEQFF. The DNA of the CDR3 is TGTGCCAGCAGACAAACTACGGGGAATGAGCAGTTCTTC.

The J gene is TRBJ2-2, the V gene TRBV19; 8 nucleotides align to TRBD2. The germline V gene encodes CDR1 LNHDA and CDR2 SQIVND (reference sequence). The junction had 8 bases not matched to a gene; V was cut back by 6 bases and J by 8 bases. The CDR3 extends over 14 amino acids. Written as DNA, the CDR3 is TGTGCCAGTAGCGTTATAGCGGGACGGGGGGAGCTGTTTTTT. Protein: CASSVIAGRGELFF.

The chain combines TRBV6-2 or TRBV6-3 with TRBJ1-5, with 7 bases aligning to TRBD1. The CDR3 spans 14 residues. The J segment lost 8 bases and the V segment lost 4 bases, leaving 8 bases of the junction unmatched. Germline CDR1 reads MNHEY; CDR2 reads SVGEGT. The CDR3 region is CASSSQTGWKPQHF. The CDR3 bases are TGTGCCAGCAGTTCCCAGACAGGGTGGAAGCCCCAGCATTTT.

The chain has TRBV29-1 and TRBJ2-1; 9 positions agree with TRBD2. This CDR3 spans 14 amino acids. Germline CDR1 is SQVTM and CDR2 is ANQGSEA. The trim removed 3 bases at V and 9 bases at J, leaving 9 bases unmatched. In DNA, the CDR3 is TGCAGCGTTGATGTAGCGGGAGCTACTAGTGAGCAGTTCTTC. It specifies CSVDVAGATSEQFF.

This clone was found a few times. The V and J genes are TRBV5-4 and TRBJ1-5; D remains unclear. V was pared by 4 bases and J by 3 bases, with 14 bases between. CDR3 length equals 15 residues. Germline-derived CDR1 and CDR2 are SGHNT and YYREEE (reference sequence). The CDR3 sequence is CASSTGGNFNQPQHF. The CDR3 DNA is TGTGCCAGCAGCACTGGAGGTAATTTCAATCAGCCCCAGCATTTT.